The TCR beta chain described here comes from a study of identical twins. Findings and caveats of the study: Insertion counts were lower in abundant cord blood beta clonotypes, a trend that memory repertoires did not show. Invariant MAIT and iNKT cells could partly confound zero-insertion analyses.

TCRdb reanalysed the 5' RACE reads using MiXCR and keeps one entry per CDR3 protein. Of a few hundred thousand distinct CDR3 sequences listed, approximately 8.7% were seen once; the top ten hold under 9.5%. The CDR3 loop spans 15 amino acids. Per the germline V gene, CDR1 is SGHNT and CDR2 is YENEEA. V gave up 1 base and J gave up 8 bases, with 15 bases separating them. On this clonotype itself: As yet, its antigen is unknown.

The chain recombines TRBV11-3 with TRBJ2-1; D may be TRBD2 (5 bases). Source material: naive T cells sorted from blood. This sequence originates from a woman aged 45-65 years in good health. The chain's CDR3 is CASSLVFPSRDEQFF. The CDR3 DNA reads as TGTGCCAGCAGCTTAGTCTTCCCTAGCCGCGATGAGCAGTTCTTC.